What follows describes a single T cell receptor beta chain. Its antigen is not known. This entry comes from a study of cytomegalovirus exposure and HLA in healthy donors. Study conclusions and caveats: The classifier reportedly diagnosed cytomegalovirus status with high sensitivity and specificity.

The primer mix had 60 Vbeta and 13 Jbeta primers. The table came from immunoSEQ multiplex PCR; TCRdb's copy has only in-frame clones and leaves some out. The sample carries roughly 100,000 clones, 76% recorded once. In germline, CDR1 is SEHNR, CDR2 FQNEAQ (reference sequence). The trim removed 1 base at V and 3 bases at J, leaving 5 bases unmatched. The length of the CDR3 is 16 residues. V is TRBV7-9 and J is TRBJ1-5; TRBD1 agrees at 8 bases. The receptor comes from a man in his forties or fifties in good health and CMV-seronegative. Sequences were obtained from PBMCs. This CDR3 is CASSLETGGPNQPQHF. CDR3 coding DNA: TGTGCCAGCAGCTTAGAAACAGGGGGTCCCAATCAGCCCCAGCATTTT.